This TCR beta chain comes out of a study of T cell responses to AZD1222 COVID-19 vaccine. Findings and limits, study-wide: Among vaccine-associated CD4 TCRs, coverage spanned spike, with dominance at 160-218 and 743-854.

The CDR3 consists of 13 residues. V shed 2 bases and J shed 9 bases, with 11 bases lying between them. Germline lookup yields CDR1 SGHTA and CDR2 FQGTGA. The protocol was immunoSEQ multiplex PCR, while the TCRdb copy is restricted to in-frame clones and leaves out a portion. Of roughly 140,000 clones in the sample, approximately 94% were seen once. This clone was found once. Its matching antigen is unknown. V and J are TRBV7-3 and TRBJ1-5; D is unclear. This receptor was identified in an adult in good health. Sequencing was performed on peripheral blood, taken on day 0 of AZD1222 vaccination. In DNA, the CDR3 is TGTGCCAGCAGCTTAGGGCCCGACCGGCCCCAGCATTTT. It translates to CASSLGPDRPQHF.